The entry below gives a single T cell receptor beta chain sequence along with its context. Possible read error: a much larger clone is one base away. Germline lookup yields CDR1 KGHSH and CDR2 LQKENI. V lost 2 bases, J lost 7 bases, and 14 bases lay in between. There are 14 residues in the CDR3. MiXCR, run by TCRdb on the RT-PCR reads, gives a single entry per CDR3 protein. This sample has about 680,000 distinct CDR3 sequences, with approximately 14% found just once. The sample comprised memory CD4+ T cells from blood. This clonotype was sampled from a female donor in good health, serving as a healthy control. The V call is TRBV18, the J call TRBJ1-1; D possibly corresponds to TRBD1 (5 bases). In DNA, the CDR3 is TGTGCCAGCTCACCAGGGGACCCCTACAATGAAGCTTTCTTT. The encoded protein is CASSPGDPYNEAFF.